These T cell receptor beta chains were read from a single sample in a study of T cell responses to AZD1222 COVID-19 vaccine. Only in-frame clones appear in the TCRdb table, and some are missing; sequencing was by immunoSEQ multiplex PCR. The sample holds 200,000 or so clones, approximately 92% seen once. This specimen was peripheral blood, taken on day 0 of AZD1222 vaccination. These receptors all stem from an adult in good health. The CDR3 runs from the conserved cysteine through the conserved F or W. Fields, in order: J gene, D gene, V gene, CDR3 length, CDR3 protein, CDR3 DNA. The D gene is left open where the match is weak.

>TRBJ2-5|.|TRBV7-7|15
CASSPGRIWKETQYF
TGTGCTAGCAGCCCGGGCAGAATCTGGAAAGAGACCCAGTACTTC
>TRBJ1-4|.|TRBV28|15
CASSSNQGTTEKLFF
TGTGCCAGCAGTTCGAATCAGGGGACTACTGAAAAACTGTTTTTT
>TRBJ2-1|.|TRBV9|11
CASSAGIEQFF
TGTGCCAGCAGCGCTGGTATTGAGCAGTTCTTC
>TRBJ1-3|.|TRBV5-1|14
CASSLAISGNTIYF
TGCGCCAGCAGCTTGGCCATCTCTGGAAACACCATATATTTT
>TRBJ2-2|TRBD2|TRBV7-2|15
CASSLSGVTTGELFF
TGTGCCAGCAGCCTCAGCGGGGTCACCACCGGGGAGCTGTTTTTT
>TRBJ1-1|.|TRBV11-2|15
CASRVRDGGYTEAFF
TGTGCCAGCAGAGTCCGGGATGGGGGATACACTGAAGCTTTCTTT
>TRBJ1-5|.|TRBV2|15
CASSYDRTSNQPQHF
TGTGCCAGCAGTTACGACAGGACTTCCAATCAGCCCCAGCATTTT
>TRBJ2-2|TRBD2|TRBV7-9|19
CASSLTWSAGGMNTGELFF
TGTGCCAGCAGCTTAACTTGGTCAGCGGGAGGGATGAACACCGGGGAGCTGTTTTTT
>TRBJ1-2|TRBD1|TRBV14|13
CASSQQGGYGYTF
TGTGCCAGCAGCCAACAGGGGGGATATGGCTACACCTTC
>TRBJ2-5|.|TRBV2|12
CASTQGKETQYF
TGTGCCAGCACACAGGGAAAAGAGACCCAGTACTTC
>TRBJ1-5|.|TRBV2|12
CASREQGPTQHF
TGTGCCAGCAGGGAACAGGGCCCAACCCAGCATTTT
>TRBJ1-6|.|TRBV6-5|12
CASSRGNSPLHF
TGTGCCAGCAGCAGGGGCAATTCACCCCTCCACTTT
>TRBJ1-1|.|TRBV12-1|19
CASPGTPIPSDFMNTEAFF
TGTGCCAGTCCCGGGACGCCAATCCCGAGCGATTTCATGAACACTGAAGCTTTCTTT